This TCR beta chain was sequenced during a study of early T cells in non-severe SARS-CoV-2 infection. This clonotype has at least ten counts. The CDR3 length is 16 residues. Per germline, CDR1 MDHEN and CDR2 SYDVKM. Trimming removed 10 bases from V and 0 bases from J, with 20 bases in between. TCRdb independently ran MiXCR on the 5' RACE reads; one entry per CDR3 protein. The sample lists about 39,000 distinct CDR3 sequences; roughly 5% were seen once. Specimen: whole blood. This clonotype was obtained from an adult who was a healthcare worker with PCR-confirmed SARS-CoV-2 infection or an uninfected control (not recorded which). The rearrangement links TRBV28 to TRBJ2-3; TRBD1 or TRBD2 may be the D gene (6 bases each). The CDR3 loop is CATLGGPSTSTDTQYF. The CDR3 DNA is TGTGCCACCTTAGGGGGGCCCTCGACTAGCACAGATACGCAGTATTTT.